These 30 T cell receptor beta chains were sequenced from one sample in a study of cytomegalovirus exposure and HLA in healthy donors. The primer mix had 60 Vbeta and 13 Jbeta primers. Clones were sequenced by immunoSEQ multiplex PCR, and TCRdb holds only the in-frame ones, with some missing. The sample includes under 150,000 clones, 78% of them seen just once. Sequences were obtained from PBMCs. The source of these receptors is a man aged 35-49 years in good health and CMV-seropositive.

The sample holds a few counts of this clone. The V gene is TRBV2, the J gene TRBJ2-3; a weak D match, TRBD2 (6 bases). V lost 11 bases and J 6 bases, leaving 27 bases between the germline ends. Germline lookup yields CDR1 SNHLY and CDR2 FYNNEI. The CDR3 covers 16 residues. CDR3 amino acids: CAYYNKAGSGGDTQYF. CDR3 in DNA: TGTGCCTACTACAATAAGGCCGGGAGTGGAGGGGATACGCAGTATTTT.

The CDR3 is CASSQQQGEPLYEQYF. CDR3 DNA: TGCGCCAGCAGCCAACAACAGGGAGAGCCACTCTACGAGCAGTACTTC. The genes are TRBV4-1 and TRBJ2-5; tentatively, D is TRBD1 (6 bases). The J call is uncertain, as TRBJ2-7 better fits the DNA end. Germline V gene data show CDR1 as MGHRA and CDR2 as YSYEKL. This CDR3 contains 16 residues.

V and J are TRBV19 and TRBJ2-2; 7 nucleotides match TRBD1. CDR3 length: 16 amino acids. V lost 7 bases to trimming and J lost 3 bases; unmatched junction nucleotides: 11. Germline values: CDR1 LNHDA, CDR2 SQIVND (reference sequence). CDR3: CASTGWGTDHTGELFF. The CDR3 nucleotides are TGTGCCAGTACCGGATGGGGGACAGACCACACCGGGGAGCTGTTTTTT.

The V and J genes are TRBV25-1 and TRBJ1-5; 7 bases fit TRBD1. The CDR3 is made up of 13 amino acids. The J segment lost 3 bases and the V segment lost 8 bases, leaving 4 bases of the junction unmatched. Per the germline V gene, CDR1 is MGHDK and CDR2 is SYGVNS. CDR3 bases: TGTGCCAGCTCAGACAGGGTCAATCAGCCCCAGCATTTT. It translates to CASSDRVNQPQHF.

The chain has TRBV21-1 and TRBJ1-2. TRBV21-1 is an annotated pseudogene. CDR3 size: 14 residues. CDR3: CASSSSWGGFGYTF. The CDR3 DNA sequence: TGTGCCAGCAGCTCTTCGTGGGGAGGGTTTGGCTACACCTTC.

This clone was detected only once. The V gene is TRBV5-5, the J gene TRBJ1-5; no clear D. Trimming removed 0 bases at V and 0 bases at J, with 13 bases between. There are 17 residues in the CDR3. CDR1 and CDR2 from the germline V gene are SGHKS and YYEKEE (reference sequence). CDR3 DNA sequence: TGTGCCAGCAGCTTGGCCGTGGGTCTAGATAGCAATCAGCCCCAGCATTTT. It is translated as CASSLAVGLDSNQPQHF.

The V gene is TRBV30, the J gene TRBJ2-7; TRBD2 aligns across 10 bases. The CDR3 is 16 amino acids. Germline V gene lookup returns CDR1 GTSNPN and CDR2 SVGIG (reference sequence). V trimming: 1 base; J trimming: 6 bases; junction bases outside the gene matches: 12. CDR3 sequence reads: CAWSDGVLAGAGEQYF. For the CDR3, the DNA is TGTGCCTGGAGTGACGGTGTTCTAGCGGGAGCTGGCGAGCAGTACTTC.

The V and J genes are TRBV5-1 and TRBJ1-5; 7 bases fit TRBD1. Germline loops: CDR1 SGHRS, CDR2 YFSETQ. The CDR3 has 14 residues. The junction had 3 bases not matched to a gene; V was cut back by 4 bases and J by 2 bases. CDR3 bases: TGCGCCAGCAGCGCTGGGACAGGCAATCAGCCCCAGCATTTT. Protein sequence: CASSAGTGNQPQHF.

This clone came up a few times. V usage is TRBV25-1 and J usage is TRBJ1-2; the match to TRBD1 covers 9 bases. The CDR3 totals 15 residues. Trimming cost V 3 bases and J 8 bases; bases outside gene matches: 10. Germline lookup yields CDR1 MGHDK and CDR2 SYGVNS. CDR3 region: CASSDPGTGLAGYTF. In DNA form, the CDR3 reads TGTGCCAGCAGTGATCCCGGGACAGGGCTCGCGGGCTACACCTTC.

The rearrangement joins TRBV9 to TRBJ2-7; 8 nucleotides line up with TRBD2. Germline V CDR1 and CDR2: SGDLS, YYNGEE. V shed 0 bases, J shed 5 bases, and the junction held 10 bases outside the gene matches. CDR3 length equals 16 residues. This CDR3 reads CASSVAGSGSWNEQYF. The CDR3 nucleotides read TGTGCCAGCAGCGTAGCCGGCAGCGGGAGTTGGAACGAGCAGTACTTC.

The sample holds a few counts of this clone. V is TRBV6-5 and J is TRBJ1-1; weak D call: TRBD1 (5 bases). V gave up 4 bases and J gave up 1 base, with 13 bases separating them. The CDR3 runs 15 residues. In germline, CDR1 is MNHEY, CDR2 SVGAGI. CDR3 sequence reads: CASSSWEGRNTEAFF. The DNA of the CDR3 is TGTGCCAGCAGTTCCTGGGAGGGACGGAACACTGAAGCTTTCTTT.

The rearrangement joins TRBV11-2 to TRBJ2-7; no clear D. This CDR3 region has 18 residues. In germline, CDR1 is SGHAT, CDR2 FQNNGV. The V and J ends lost 4 bases and 2 bases respectively, with 24 bases between them. The CDR3 is CASSYFGRSIGRPYEQYF. The CDR3 coding sequence is TGTGCCAGCAGCTACTTTGGTCGAAGTATAGGCAGGCCCTACGAGCAGTACTTC.

V gene TRBV19 combines with J gene TRBJ1-5, with TRBD1 matching over 8 bases. The CDR3 covers 15 residues. Trimming removed 2 bases from V and 6 bases from J; junction bases left unmatched: 6. Germline assignment: CDR1 LNHDA and CDR2 SQIVND (reference sequence). The CDR3 nucleotides read TGTGCCAGTAGTATAAGGCCTACAGGGGGTCAGCCCCAGCATTTT. Its translation: CASSIRPTGGQPQHF.

V gene TRBV7-9 combines with J gene TRBJ2-1; TRBD2 agrees at 9 bases. CDR1 and CDR2 from the germline V gene are SEHNR and FQNEAQ (reference sequence). The CDR3 length is 13 residues. V lost 3 bases to trimming and J lost 14 bases; unmatched junction nucleotides: 8. In DNA form, the CDR3 reads TGTGCCAGCAGCTTTAGCCTAGCGGGACGAGAGTTCTTC. This codes for CASSFSLAGREFF.

This clone was counted between two and nine times. The chain is built from TRBV14 and TRBJ2-3, with 13 bases identical to TRBD2. V shed 4 bases, J shed 6 bases, and the junction held 7 bases outside the gene matches. The CDR3 length is 16 residues. Germline V gene lookup returns CDR1 SGHDN and CDR2 FVKESK. The CDR3 DNA follows: TGTGCCAGCAGCCTTTCCGGGACTAGCGGGATTGATACGCAGTATTTT. Protein: CASSLSGTSGIDTQYF.

V and J are TRBV6-6 and TRBJ1-4; TRBD1 agrees at 7 bases. Trimming cost V 6 bases and J 6 bases; bases outside gene matches: 7. From germline, CDR1 is MNHNY and CDR2 SVGAGI (reference sequence). The CDR3 covers 14 residues. The CDR3 sequence: CASRNDREDEKLFF. The DNA for the CDR3 is TGTGCCAGCAGAAACGACAGGGAAGATGAAAAACTGTTTTTT.

The V call is TRBV5-1, the J call TRBJ1-1; perhaps TRBD1 as D (5 bases). Trimming took off 4 bases at V and 1 base at J, with 11 bases between the two ends. The length of the CDR3 is 14 residues. Looked up from germline, CDR1 is SGHRS and CDR2 is YFSETQ. CDR3 coding DNA: TGCGCCAGCAGCCCCAGGGTACAGAACACTGAAGCTTTCTTT. It yields the protein CASSPRVQNTEAFF.

This sequence joins TRBV9 and TRBJ2-7; D might be TRBD2 (5 bases). The CDR3 totals 15 residues. The germline CDR1 and CDR2 sequences are SGDLS and YYNGEE. V was trimmed by 0 bases and J by 4 bases, leaving 14 bases between them. DNA of the CDR3: TGTGCCAGCAGCGTAGGTGAGGGTATAGGGTACGAGCAGTACTTC. Protein: CASSVGEGIGYEQYF.

This clone was observed once. This specimen includes other DNA sequences encoding the same CDR3. The V gene is TRBV5-1, the J gene TRBJ2-7, with D possibly being TRBD2 (6 bases). CDR1 SGHRS and CDR2 YFSETQ come from the germline V gene. The CDR3 consists of 15 residues. The V and J ends lost 0 bases and 2 bases respectively, with 12 bases between them. CDR3 residues: CASSLEGLETYEQYF. In nucleotides, the CDR3 is TGCGCCAGCAGCTTGGAGGGACTTGAGACCTACGAGCAGTACTTC.

The V and J genes are TRBV7-2 and TRBJ2-7; 10 bases are a match to TRBD2. The CDR3 runs to 15 residues. The trim removed 1 base at V and 6 bases at J, leaving 6 bases unmatched. CDR1 and CDR2 from the germline V gene are SGHTA and FQGNSA. The CDR3 sequence: CASSLVAGGLTEQYF. The CDR3 DNA sequence: TGTGCCAGCAGCTTAGTAGCGGGAGGACTCACCGAGCAGTACTTC. Full variable domain (remainder filled in from reference TRBV7-2 and TRBJ2-7): GAGVSQSPSNKVTEKGKDVELRCDPISGHTALYWYRQSLGQGLEFLIYFQGNSAPDKSGLPSDRFSAERTGGSVSTLTIQRTQQEDSAVYLCASSLVAGGLTEQYFGPGTRLTVT.

The chain has TRBV5-1 and TRBJ2-3, with D tentatively TRBD1 (6 bases). This CDR3 spans 14 amino acids. Germline CDR1 is SGHRS and CDR2 is YFSETQ. Trimming shortened V by 2 bases and J by 2 bases, and 9 bases separated the two germline ends. CDR3 protein: CASSFWDITDTQYF. The CDR3, as DNA: TGCGCCAGCAGCTTCTGGGACATCACAGATACGCAGTATTTT.

This clone was detected once. The chain combines TRBV11-1 with TRBJ1-5; 8 bases line up with TRBD1. With 5 bases clipped from V and 1 base from J, the junction kept 10 bases outside the gene matches. The CDR3 spans 17 residues. CDR1 SGHAT and CDR2 FQDESV come from the germline V gene (reference sequence). The CDR3 spells CASSPRQGMVSNQPQHF. The CDR3 nucleotides are TGTGCCAGCAGCCCCCGACAGGGGATGGTAAGCAATCAGCCCCAGCATTTT.

J is TRBJ1-1 and V is TRBV6-6; the D gene is possibly TRBD1 (6 bases). The germline V and J ends were trimmed by 2 bases and 5 bases, with 6 bases remaining between them. The CDR3 has 12 amino acids. Germline assignment: CDR1 MNHNY and CDR2 SVGAGI (reference sequence). As DNA, the CDR3 is TGTGCCAGCAGTTACACAGGGACTGAAGCTTTCTTT. It translates to CASSYTGTEAFF.

The chain carries TRBV5-8 and TRBJ2-5, with D tentatively TRBD1 (6 bases). The germline V gene encodes CDR1 SGHTS and CDR2 YDEGEE. Trimming removed 0 bases from V and 4 bases from J, with 10 bases in between. The CDR3 is 14 residues long. CDR3 loop: CASSLGQVGETQYF. As DNA, the CDR3 is TGTGCCAGCAGCTTGGGACAGGTAGGAGAGACCCAGTACTTC.

In regard to this clone: Germline is not matched at one junction end, which may reflect a read error. This chain uses TRBV7-9 with TRBJ1-2; D remains unclear. Germline V gene sequence: CDR1 SEHNR, CDR2 FQNEAQ (reference sequence). The CDR3 sequence is 14 residues long. The DNA for the CDR3 is TGTTCCAGCAGCCCACAACCCCGGGACTATGGCTACACCTTC. It translates to CSSSPQPRDYGYTF. Combining the CDR3 with reference TRBV7-9 and TRBJ1-2 gives the whole variable domain DTGVSQNPRHKITKRGQNVTFRCDPISEHNRLYWYRQTLGQGPEFLTYFQNEAQLEKSRLLSDRFSAERPKGSFSTLEIQRTEQGDSAMYLCSSSPQPRDYGYTFGSGTRLTVV.

Only one count was recorded for this clone. The rearrangement links TRBV7-8 to TRBJ2-2; 8 bases are shared with TRBD1. After removal of 5 bases from V and 7 bases from J, the junction contained 6 bases not matched to a gene. The CDR3 totals 14 residues. In germline, CDR1 is SGHVS, CDR2 FQNEAQ. The CDR3 nucleotides are TGTGCCAGCAGCACCGGACAGGGTGGCGGGGAGCTGTTTTTT. As protein: CASSTGQGGGELFF.

V usage is TRBV5-8 and J usage is TRBJ2-2; D remains unclear. Trimming stripped 6 bases from V and 4 bases from J, with 13 bases between. CDR3 length: 14 amino acids. Germline V gives CDR1 SGHTS, CDR2 YDEGEE. CDR3 DNA sequence: TGTGCCAGCATCCCATGGGCCGGCACCGGGGAGCTGTTTTTT. Residues: CASIPWAGTGELFF.

The table lists this clone with a few counts. The chain links TRBV19 to TRBJ2-7; TRBD1 matches at 7 bases. Germline V gene sequence: CDR1 LNHDA, CDR2 SQIVND (reference sequence). The V gene end was trimmed by 5 bases and the J gene end by 3 bases; junction bases not matched to a gene: 10. The CDR3 sequence is 15 residues long. The CDR3 region has the DNA TGTGCCAGTAGTCAGCCCTCACAGGGGTACTACGAGCAGTACTTC. This encodes CASSQPSQGYYEQYF.

V gene TRBV4-2 combines with J gene TRBJ2-3, with D perhaps TRBD1 (6 bases). The V end was cut by 0 bases, the J end by 6 bases, with 19 bases between. Looked up from germline, CDR1 is LGHNA and CDR2 is YNFKEQ. The CDR3 has 17 residues. The CDR3 loop reads CASSQDVERQEQDTQYF. Written as DNA, the CDR3 is TGTGCCAGCAGCCAAGATGTGGAGCGACAGGAGCAGGATACGCAGTATTTT.

This rearrangement joins TRBV4-1 to TRBJ2-3; 10 bases match TRBD1. Germline assignment: CDR1 MGHRA and CDR2 YSYEKL. V gave up 4 bases and J gave up 3 bases; unmatched junction bases: 10. This CDR3 spans 17 amino acids. CDR3 amino acids: CASSRRDRGRGTDTQYF. The CDR3 bases are TGCGCCAGCAGCCGCCGGGACAGGGGAAGGGGTACAGATACGCAGTATTTT.